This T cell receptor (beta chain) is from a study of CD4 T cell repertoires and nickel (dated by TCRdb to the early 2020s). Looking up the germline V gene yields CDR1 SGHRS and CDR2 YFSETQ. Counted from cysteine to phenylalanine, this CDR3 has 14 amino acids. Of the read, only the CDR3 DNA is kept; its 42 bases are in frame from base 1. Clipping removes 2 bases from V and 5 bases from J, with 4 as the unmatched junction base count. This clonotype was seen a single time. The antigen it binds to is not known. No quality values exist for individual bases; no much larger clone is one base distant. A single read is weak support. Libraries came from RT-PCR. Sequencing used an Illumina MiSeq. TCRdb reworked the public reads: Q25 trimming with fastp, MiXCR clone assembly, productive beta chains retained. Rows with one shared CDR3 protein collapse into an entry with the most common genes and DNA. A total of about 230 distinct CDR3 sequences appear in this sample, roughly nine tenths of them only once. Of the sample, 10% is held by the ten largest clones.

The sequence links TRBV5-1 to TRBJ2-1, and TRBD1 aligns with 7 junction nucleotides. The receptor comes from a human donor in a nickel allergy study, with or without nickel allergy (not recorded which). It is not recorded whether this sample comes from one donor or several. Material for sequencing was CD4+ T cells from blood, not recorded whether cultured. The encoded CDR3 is CASSLPGQNNEQFF. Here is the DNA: TGCGCCAGCAGCTTACCGGGACAGAACAATGAGCAGTTCTTC.